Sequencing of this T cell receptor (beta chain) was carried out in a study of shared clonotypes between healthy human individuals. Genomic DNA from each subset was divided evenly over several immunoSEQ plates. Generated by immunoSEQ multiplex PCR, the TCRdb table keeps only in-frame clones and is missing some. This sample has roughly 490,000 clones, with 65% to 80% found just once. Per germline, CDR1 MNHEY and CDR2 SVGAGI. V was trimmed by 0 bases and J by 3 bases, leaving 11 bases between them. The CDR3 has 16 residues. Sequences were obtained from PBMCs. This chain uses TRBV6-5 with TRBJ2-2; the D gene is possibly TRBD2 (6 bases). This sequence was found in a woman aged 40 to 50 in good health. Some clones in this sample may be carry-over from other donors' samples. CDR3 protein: CASSYSWRGDTGELFF. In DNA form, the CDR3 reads TGTGCCAGCAGTTACTCGTGGAGGGGTGACACCGGGGAGCTGTTTTTT.